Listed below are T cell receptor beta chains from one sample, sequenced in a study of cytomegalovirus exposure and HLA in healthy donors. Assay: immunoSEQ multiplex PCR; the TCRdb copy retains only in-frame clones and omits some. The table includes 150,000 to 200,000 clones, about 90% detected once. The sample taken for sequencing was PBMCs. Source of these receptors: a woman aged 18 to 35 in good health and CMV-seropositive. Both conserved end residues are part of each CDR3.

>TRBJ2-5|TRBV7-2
CASSLARGQETQYF
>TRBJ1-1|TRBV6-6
CASSYGGGPNTEAFF
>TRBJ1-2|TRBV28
CASSPAGAGILGYTF
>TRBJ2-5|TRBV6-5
CASRGVQTQYF
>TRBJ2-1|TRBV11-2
CASSLGVLAGAYNEQFF
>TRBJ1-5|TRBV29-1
CSVANKDQPQHF
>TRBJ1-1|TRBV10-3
CAISEGTARTEAFF
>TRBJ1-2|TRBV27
CASSPGGRLYNYGYTF
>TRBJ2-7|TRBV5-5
CASSLIRTGNEQYF
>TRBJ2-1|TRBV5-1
CASSLNLQRSNEQFF
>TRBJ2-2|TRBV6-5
CASETGANTGELFF
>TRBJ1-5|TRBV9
CASSVGGSSNQPQHF
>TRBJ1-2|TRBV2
CASRAGTGPYGYTF
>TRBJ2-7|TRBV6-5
CASRDNRGSSYEQYF
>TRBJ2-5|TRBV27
CASSLLYGTSRETQYF
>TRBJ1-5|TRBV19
CASSIDPNQPQHF
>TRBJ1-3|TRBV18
CASSPRRGNSGNTIYF
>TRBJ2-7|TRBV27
CASSLYPRTVIYEQYF
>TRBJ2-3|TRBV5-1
CASSFRGSADTQYF
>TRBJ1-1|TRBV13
CASSSTGNTEAFF
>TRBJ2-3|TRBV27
CATTPRGPGADTQYF
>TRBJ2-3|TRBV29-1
CSVEGGQGISTDTQYF
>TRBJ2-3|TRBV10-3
CAIQWEPTDTQYF
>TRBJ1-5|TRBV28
CASSLKFSGPNQPQHF
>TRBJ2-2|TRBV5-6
CASSLSLANTGELFF
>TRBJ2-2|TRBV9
CASSLPVMAGSNTGELFF
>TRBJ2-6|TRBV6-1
CASSATDSGANVLTF
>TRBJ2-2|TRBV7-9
CASSPPSLNTGELFF
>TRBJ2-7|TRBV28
CASSFGRGFYEQYF
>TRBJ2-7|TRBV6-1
CASNPTHLSEQYF
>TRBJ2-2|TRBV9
CASSVPGQGVDTGELFF
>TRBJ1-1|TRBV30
CAWSWEGMEAFF
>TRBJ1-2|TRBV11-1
CASSPTGGAYGYTF
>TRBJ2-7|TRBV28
CASSLASSYEQYF
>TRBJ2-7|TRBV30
CAWTQGQNEQYF
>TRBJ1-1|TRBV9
CASSALEGPLNTEAFF
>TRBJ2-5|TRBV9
CASSVGGSQETQYF